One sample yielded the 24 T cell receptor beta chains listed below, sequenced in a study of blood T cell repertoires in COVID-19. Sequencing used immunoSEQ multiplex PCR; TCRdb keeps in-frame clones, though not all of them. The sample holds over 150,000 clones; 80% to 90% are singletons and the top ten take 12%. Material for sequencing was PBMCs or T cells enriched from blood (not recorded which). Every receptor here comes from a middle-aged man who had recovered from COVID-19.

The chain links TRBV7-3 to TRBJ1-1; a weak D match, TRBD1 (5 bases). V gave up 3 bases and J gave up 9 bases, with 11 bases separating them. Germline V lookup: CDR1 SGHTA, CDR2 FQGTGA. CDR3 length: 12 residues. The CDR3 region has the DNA TGTGCCAGCAGCTTTCGACAGTTAAAAGCTTTCTTT. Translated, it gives CASSFRQLKAFF.

Here the CDR3 reads CASSPKTANIYGYTF. The CDR3 bases are TGTGCCAGCTCACCGAAGACAGCAAACATCTATGGCTACACCTTC. The chain has TRBV18 and TRBJ1-2; perhaps TRBD1 as D (5 bases). The V and J ends lost 3 bases and 4 bases respectively, with 15 bases between them. The CDR3 extends over 15 amino acids. CDR1 is KGHSH and CDR2 is LQKENI in the germline V gene.

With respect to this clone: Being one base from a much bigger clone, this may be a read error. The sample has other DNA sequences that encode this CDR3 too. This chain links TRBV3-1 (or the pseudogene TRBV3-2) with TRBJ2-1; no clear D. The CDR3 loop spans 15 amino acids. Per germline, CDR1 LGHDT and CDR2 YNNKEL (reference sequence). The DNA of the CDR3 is TGTGCCAGCAGCCAAGACAGGTTGACCTACAATGAGCAATTCTTC. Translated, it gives CASSQDRLTYNEQFF.

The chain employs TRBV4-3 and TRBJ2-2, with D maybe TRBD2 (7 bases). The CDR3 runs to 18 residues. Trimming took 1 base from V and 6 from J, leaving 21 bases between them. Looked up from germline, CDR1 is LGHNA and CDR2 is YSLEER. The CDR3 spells CASSQGLRGGRRAGELFF. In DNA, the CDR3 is TGCGCCAGCAGCCAAGGCCTCAGGGGCGGGAGACGTGCCGGGGAGCTGTTTTTT.

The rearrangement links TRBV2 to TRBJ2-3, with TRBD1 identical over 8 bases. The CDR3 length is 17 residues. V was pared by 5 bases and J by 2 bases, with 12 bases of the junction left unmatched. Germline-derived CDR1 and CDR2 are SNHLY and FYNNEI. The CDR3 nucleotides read TGTGCCAGCAGTCCCTCCGATTCGACAGGGGCCACAGATACGCAGTATTTT. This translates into CASSPSDSTGATDTQYF.

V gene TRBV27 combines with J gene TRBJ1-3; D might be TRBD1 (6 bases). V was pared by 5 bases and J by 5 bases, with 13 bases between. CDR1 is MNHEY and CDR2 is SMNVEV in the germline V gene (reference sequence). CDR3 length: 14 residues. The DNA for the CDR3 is TGTGCCAGCAGTCCCGGGGACAAGCGAAACACCATATATTTT. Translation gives CASSPGDKRNTIYF.

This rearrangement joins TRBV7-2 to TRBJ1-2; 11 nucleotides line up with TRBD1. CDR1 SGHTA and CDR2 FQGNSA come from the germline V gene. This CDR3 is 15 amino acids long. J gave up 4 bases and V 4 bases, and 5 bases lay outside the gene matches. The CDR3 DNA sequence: TGTGCCAGCAGCTCAACCGGGACAGGGGGCTATGGCTACACCTTC. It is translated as CASSSTGTGGYGYTF.

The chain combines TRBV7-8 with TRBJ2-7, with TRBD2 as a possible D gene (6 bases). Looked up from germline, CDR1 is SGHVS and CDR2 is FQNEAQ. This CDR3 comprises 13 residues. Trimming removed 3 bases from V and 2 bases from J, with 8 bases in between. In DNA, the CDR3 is TGTGCCAGCAGCTTTGGGGGGACCTACGAGCAGTACGTC. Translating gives CASSFGGTYEQYV.

CDR3 sequence: CALRAGARTEAFF. CDR3 in DNA: TGTGCCCTTCGGGCGGGGGCGAGAACTGAAGCTTTCTTT. This chain links TRBV30 with TRBJ1-1; D possibly corresponds to TRBD1 (6 bases). This CDR3 has 13 residues. With 8 bases removed from V and 5 bases from J, the gap between germline ends came to 18 bases. The germline V gene encodes CDR1 GTSNPN and CDR2 SVGIG (reference sequence).

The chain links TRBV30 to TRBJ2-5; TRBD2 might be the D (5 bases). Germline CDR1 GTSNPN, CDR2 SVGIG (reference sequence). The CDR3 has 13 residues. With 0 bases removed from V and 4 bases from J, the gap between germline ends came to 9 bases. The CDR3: CAWSVRLRETQYF. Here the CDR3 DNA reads TGTGCCTGGAGTGTGAGACTACGAGAGACCCAGTACTTC.

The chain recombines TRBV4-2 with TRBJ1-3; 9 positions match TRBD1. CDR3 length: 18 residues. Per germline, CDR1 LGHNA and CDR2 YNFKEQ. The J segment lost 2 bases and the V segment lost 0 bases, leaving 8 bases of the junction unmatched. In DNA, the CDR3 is TGTGCCAGCAGCCAAGATACCCTTTGGACAGGGGCTGGAAACACCATATATTTT. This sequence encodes CASSQDTLWTGAGNTIYF.

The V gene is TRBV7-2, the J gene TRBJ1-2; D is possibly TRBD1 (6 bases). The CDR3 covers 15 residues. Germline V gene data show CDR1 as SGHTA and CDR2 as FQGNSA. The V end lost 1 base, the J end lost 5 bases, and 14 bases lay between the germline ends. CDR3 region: CASSLVGGAAYGYTF. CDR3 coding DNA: TGTGCCAGCAGCTTAGTCGGGGGGGCAGCATATGGCTACACCTTC. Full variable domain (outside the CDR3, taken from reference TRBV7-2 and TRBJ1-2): GAGVSQSPSNKVTEKGKDVELRCDPISGHTALYWYRQSLGQGLEFLIYFQGNSAPDKSGLPSDRFSAERTGGSVSTLTIQRTQQEDSAVYLCASSLVGGAAYGYTFGSGTRLTVV.

CDR3 coding DNA: TGTGCCAGCAGCTTAGAAGTTAGCGGGAGCTCCTACAATGAGCAGTTCTTC. Translating gives CASSLEVSGSSYNEQFF. The chain is built from TRBV11-2 and TRBJ2-1, with 9 bases matching TRBD2. Trimming took 0 bases from V and 0 from J; bases not matched to a gene: 3. CDR1 SGHAT and CDR2 FQNNGV come from the germline V gene. The CDR3 runs to 17 residues.

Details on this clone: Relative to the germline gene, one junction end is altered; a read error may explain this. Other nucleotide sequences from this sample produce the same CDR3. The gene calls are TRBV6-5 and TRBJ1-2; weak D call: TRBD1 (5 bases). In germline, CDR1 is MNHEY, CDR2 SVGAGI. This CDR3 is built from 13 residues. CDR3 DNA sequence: TGTGCCAGCAGTTACGGGGCCAGCTATGGCTACACTTTC. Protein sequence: CASSYGASYGYTF.

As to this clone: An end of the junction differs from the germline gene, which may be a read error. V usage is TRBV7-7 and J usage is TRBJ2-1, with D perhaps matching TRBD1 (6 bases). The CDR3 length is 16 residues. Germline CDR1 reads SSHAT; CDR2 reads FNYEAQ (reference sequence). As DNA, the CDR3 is TGTGCTAGCAGCTTATCTACCGGACAGCCCTACAATGAGCAGTTCTTC. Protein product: CASSLSTGQPYNEQFF.

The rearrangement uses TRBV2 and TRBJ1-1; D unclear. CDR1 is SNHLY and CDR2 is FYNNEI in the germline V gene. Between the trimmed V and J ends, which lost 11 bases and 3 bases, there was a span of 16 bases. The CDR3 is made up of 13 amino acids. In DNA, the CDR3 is TGTGCCGGATTGGAGGGAGCCTACACTGAAGCTTTCTTT. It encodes CAGLEGAYTEAFF.

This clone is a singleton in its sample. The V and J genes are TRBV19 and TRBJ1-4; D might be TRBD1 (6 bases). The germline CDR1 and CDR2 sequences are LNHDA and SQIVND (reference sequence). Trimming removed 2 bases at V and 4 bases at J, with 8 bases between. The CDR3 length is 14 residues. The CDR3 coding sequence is TGTGCCAGTAGTATACTGGACAGTAATGAAAAACTGTTTTTT. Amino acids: CASSILDSNEKLFF.

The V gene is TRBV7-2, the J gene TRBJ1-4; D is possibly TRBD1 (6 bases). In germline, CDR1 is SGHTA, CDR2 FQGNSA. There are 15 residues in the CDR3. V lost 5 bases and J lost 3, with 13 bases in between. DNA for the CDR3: TGTGCCAGCAGCCCCCGGGCAGGGGCTAATGAAAAACTGTTTTTT. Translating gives CASSPRAGANEKLFF.

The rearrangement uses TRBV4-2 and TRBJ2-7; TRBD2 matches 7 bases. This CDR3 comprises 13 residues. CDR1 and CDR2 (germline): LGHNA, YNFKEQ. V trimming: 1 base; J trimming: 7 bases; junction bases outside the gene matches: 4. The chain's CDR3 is CASSQVGGGEQYV. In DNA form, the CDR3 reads TGTGCCAGCAGCCAAGTTGGGGGAGGGGAGCAGTACGTC.

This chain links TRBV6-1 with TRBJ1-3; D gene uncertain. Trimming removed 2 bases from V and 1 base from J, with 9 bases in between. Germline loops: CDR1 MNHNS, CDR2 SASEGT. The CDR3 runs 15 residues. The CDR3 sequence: CASSESTPSGNTIYF. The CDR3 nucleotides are TGTGCCAGCAGTGAATCCACACCATCTGGAAACACCATATATTTT.

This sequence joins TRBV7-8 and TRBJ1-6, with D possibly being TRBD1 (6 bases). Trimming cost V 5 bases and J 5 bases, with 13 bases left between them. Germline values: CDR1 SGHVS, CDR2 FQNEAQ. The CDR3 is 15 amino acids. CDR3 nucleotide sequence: TGTGCCAGCAGCGTAGGGACAAGAGATAATTCACCCCTCCACTTT. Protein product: CASSVGTRDNSPLHF.

The DNA for the CDR3 is TGTGCCAGCAGCCACCCCAGGGCATACGAGCAGTACTTC. Protein product: CASSHPRAYEQYF. The gene calls are TRBV6-7 and TRBJ2-7; perhaps TRBD1 as D (5 bases). TRBV6-7 is classed as an ORF, of uncertain function. Trimming took 6 bases from V and 4 from J, leaving 13 bases between them. This CDR3 contains 13 residues.

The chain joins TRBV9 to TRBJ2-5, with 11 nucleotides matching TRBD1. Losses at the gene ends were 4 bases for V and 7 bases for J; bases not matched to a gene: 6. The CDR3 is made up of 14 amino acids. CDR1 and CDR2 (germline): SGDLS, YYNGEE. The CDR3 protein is CASSPGTGGVTQYF. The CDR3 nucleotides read TGTGCCAGCAGCCCCGGGACAGGGGGAGTGACCCAGTACTTC.

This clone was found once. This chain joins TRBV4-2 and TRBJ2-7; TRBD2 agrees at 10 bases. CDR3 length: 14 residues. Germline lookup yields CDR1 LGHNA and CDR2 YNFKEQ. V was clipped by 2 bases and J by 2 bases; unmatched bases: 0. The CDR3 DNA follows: TGTGCCAGCAGCCAACTAGCGGGGGCCTACGAGCAGTACTTC. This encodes CASSQLAGAYEQYF.